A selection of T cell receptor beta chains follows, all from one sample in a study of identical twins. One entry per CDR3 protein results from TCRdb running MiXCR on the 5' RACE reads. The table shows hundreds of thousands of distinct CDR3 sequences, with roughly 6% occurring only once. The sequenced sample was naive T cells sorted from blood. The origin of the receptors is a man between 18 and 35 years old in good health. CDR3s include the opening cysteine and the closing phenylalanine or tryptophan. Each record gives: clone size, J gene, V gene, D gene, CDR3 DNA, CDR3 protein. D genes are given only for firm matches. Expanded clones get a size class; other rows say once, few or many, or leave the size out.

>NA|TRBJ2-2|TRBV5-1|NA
TGCGCCAGCAGCTTAATCGCGGAGGCCGGGGAGCTGTTTTTT
CASSLIAEAGELFF
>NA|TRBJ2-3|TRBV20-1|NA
TGCAGTGCTAGAGTCCTGGCAGCGGGTTTCACAGATACGCAGTATTTT
CSARVLAAGFTDTQYF
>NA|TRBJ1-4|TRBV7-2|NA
TGTGCCAGCAGCTCCGTAGGGCCGATCACTGGGGAAAAACTGTTTTTT
CASSSVGPITGEKLFF
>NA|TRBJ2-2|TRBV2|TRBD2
TGTGCCAGCAGTGACCCGCTAGCGGTATCGAACACCGGGGAGCTGTTTTTT
CASSDPLAVSNTGELFF
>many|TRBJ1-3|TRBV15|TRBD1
TGTGCCACCAGCAGAGTTGCGGGGACAGGGCCTGGAAACACCATATATTTT
CATSRVAGTGPGNTIYF
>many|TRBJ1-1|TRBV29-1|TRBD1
TGCAGCGTTGAAGATCAGGGGGGGGGTTCTGAAGCTTTCTTT
CSVEDQGGGSEAFF
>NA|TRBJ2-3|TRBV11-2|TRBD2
TGTGCCAGCAGCTTAGGCCCAGCGGGAGGGCCCGAGGATACGCAGTATTTT
CASSLGPAGGPEDTQYF
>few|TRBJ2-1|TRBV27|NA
TGTGCCAGCAGTACCCCCCTCCGGGACTCTTACAATGAGCAGTTCTTC
CASSTPLRDSYNEQFF
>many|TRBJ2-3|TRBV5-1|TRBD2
TGCGCCAGCAGCTTGTACGCGCGGGACTACACAGATACGCAGTATTTT
CASSLYARDYTDTQYF
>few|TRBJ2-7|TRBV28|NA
TGTGCCAGCGTCGGGACCTACGAGCAGTACTTC
CASVGTYEQYF
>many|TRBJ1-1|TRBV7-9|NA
TGTGCCAGCAGCTTAACCCTTCGGGCTTTCTTT
CASSLTLRAFF
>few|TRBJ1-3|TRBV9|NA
TGTGCCAGCAGCGTCGTGGACGGGGGCCAGATCTCTGGAAACACCATATATTTT
CASSVVDGGQISGNTIYF
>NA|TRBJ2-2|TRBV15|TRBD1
TGTGCCACCAGCAGAGGGACAGGTATCACCGGGGAGCTGTTTTTT
CATSRGTGITGELFF
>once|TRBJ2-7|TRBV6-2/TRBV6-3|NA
TGTGCCAGCAGTTACGGTTCGATTAACTTGGACGAGCAGTACTTC
CASSYGSINLDEQYF
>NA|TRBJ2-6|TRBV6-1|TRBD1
TGTGCCAGCAGTCATTACGGACAGGTGACCTCTGGGGCCAACGTCCTGACTTTC
CASSHYGQVTSGANVLTF
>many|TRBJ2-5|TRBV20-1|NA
TGCAGTGCTACCGACAGCCGGAAGACCCAGTACTTC
CSATDSRKTQYF
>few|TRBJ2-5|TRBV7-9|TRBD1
TGTGCCAGCAGCTTAGGGGACAGGGGTCCGTACGAGACCCAGTACTTC
CASSLGDRGPYETQYF
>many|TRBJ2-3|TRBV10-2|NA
TGCGCCAGCAGTGAGATAGCGCGGGCAGATACGCAGTATTTT
CASSEIARADTQYF
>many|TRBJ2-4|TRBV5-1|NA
TGCGCCAGCAGCTACCAAACGGGGGGCCAAAACATTCAGTACTTC
CASSYQTGGQNIQYF
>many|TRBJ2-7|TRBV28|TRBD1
TGTGCCAGCAGTTTCACATTCCCTGCAAGGGACAGTTACGAGCAGTACTTC
CASSFTFPARDSYEQYF
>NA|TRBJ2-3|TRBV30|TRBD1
TGTGCCTGGAGCCGAACAGGGGCTAGCACAGATACGCAGTATTTT
CAWSRTGASTDTQYF
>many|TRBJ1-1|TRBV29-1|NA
TGCAGCGTTGGCTTGGGTATGGGTCCCACTGAAGCTTTCTTT
CSVGLGMGPTEAFF
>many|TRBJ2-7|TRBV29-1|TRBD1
TGCAGCGTTGAGGAGGCACAGGGGTATGAGCAGTACTTC
CSVEEAQGYEQYF
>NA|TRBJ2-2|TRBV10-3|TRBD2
TGTGCCATCAGGAACCGGGACTATGAGGCCGGGGAGCTGTTTTTT
CAIRNRDYEAGELFF
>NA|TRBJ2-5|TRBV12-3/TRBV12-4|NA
TGTGCCAGCAGTAGACCTGATCTTAGGACCCAGTACTTC
CASSRPDLRTQYF
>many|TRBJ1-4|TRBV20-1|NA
TGCAGTGCGAACTCGGCGGGGGAAAAACTGTTTTTT
CSANSAGEKLFF
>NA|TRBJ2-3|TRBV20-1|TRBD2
TGCAGTGCTAGAGGGGTTAGCGGGAGGGGCACAGATACGCAGTATTTT
CSARGVSGRGTDTQYF
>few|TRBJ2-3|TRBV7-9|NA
TGTGCCAGCAGCTTACGGCAGCTCACAGATACGCAGTATTTT
CASSLRQLTDTQYF
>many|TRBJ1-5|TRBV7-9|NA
TGTGCCAGCAGCTTAGACGTGGGCAATCAGCCCCAGCATTTT
CASSLDVGNQPQHF
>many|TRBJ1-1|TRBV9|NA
TGTGCCAGCAGCGTAGTAGGGCAGGACACTGAAGCTTTCTTT
CASSVVGQDTEAFF
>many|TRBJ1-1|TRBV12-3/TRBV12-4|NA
TGTGCCAGCAGTTTACGGGGGAGCACTGAAGCTTTCTTT
CASSLRGSTEAFF
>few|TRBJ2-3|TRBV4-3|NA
TGCGCCAGCAGCCAAGATCCTGAATTGAGTTCAGATACGCAGTATTTT
CASSQDPELSSDTQYF
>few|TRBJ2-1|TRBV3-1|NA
TGTGCCAGCAGCTCCTTCGTGGGGGGAGTCAGCAATGAGCAGTTCTTC
CASSSFVGGVSNEQFF
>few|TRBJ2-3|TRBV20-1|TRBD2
TGCAGTGCTACGGGACTAGCGGGAGGGCCCCCAGATACGCAGTATTTT
CSATGLAGGPPDTQYF
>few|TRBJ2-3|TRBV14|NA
TGTGCCAGCAGCCAAGGCTGGATGGGGGTCGCAGATACGCAGTATTTT
CASSQGWMGVADTQYF
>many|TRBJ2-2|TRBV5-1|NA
TGCGCCAGCAGCTCCGGGACAACGTTGGGGGAGCTGTTTTTT
CASSSGTTLGELFF
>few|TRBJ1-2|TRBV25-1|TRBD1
TGTGCCAGCAGTAGCCTGGGACAGGGTAGCGGCTACACCTTC
CASSSLGQGSGYTF
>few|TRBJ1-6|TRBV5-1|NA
TGCGCCAGCAGCTGGACGGACAGCAACTATAATTCACCCCTCCACTTT
CASSWTDSNYNSPLHF
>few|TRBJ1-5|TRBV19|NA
TGTGCCAGTAAACTCAGGGCAGGGAATCAGCCCCAGCATTTT
CASKLRAGNQPQHF
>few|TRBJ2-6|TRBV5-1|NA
TGCGCCAGCAGCCCTGGTACACTATCTGGGGCCAACGTCCTGACTTTC
CASSPGTLSGANVLTF
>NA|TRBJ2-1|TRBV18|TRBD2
TGTGCCGCGGGTAGCGGGACCAATGAGCAGTTCTTC
CAAGSGTNEQFF
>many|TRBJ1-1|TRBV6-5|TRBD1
TGTGCCAGCAGATATAGGGGGCCGTACAGCGGGGATAACACTGAAGCTTTCTTT
CASRYRGPYSGDNTEAFF
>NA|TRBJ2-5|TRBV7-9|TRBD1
TGTGCCAGCAGCCCGGATAATCGGGACAGGGACCTGGAGACCCAGTACTTC
CASSPDNRDRDLETQYF
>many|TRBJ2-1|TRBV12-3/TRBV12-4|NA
TGTGCCAGCAGTTCAGTAATAGGCGGGTCAAATGAGCAGTTCTTC
CASSSVIGGSNEQFF
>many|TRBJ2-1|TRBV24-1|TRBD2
TGTGCCACCAGACCGGGAGGCGAATCCAATGAGCAGTTCTTC
CATRPGGESNEQFF
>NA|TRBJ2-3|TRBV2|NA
TGTGCCAGCAGTGTCAGTATGGTTTCAGATACGCAGTATTTT
CASSVSMVSDTQYF
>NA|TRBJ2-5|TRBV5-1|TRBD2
TGCGCCAGCAGCCCTAAGCCCCTAGCGGGAGTACAAGAGACCCAGTACTTC
CASSPKPLAGVQETQYF
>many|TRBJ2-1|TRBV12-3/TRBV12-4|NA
TGTGCCAGCAGTTTAGCGCCGGGACTCAAAACATACAATGAGCAGTTCTTC
CASSLAPGLKTYNEQFF
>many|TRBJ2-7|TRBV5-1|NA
TGCGCCAGCAGCTACCGGGTCTCCTACGAGCAGTACTTC
CASSYRVSYEQYF
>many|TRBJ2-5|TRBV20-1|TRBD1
TGCAGTGCTGGTAGGACAGGGCAAGAGACCCAGTACTTC
CSAGRTGQETQYF
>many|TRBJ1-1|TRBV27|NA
TGTGCCAGCAGCGATCCGGGGGCCGGAACTGAAGCTTTCTTT
CASSDPGAGTEAFF
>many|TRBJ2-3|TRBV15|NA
TGTGCCACCAGCAGACTAGCCTCTACGGGGGATACGCAGTATTTT
CATSRLASTGDTQYF
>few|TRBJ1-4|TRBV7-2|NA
TGTGCCAGCACCCCAGCGGCAGGAATTAATGAAAAACTGTTTTTT
CASTPAAGINEKLFF